Following are 17 T cell receptor beta chains from one sample sequenced in a study of cytomegalovirus exposure and HLA in healthy donors. Researchers ran the PCR with 60 Vbeta and 13 Jbeta primers. TCRdb keeps only in-frame clones here, not all; method: immunoSEQ multiplex PCR. The repertoire holds roughly 60,000 clones, with about 83% as singletons. Specimen: PBMCs. These receptors all stem from a young man in good health and CMV-seronegative.

This clone was seen just once. This sequence joins TRBV19 and TRBJ2-1, with a weak D call TRBD2 (6 bases). CDR1 is LNHDA, CDR2 SQIVND, per germline (reference sequence). The CDR3 loop spans 13 amino acids. V dropped 5 bases and J dropped 5 bases, with 10 bases sitting between them. The CDR3 spells CASSSGLNNEQFF. CDR3 in DNA: TGTGCCAGTAGTTCGGGACTTAACAATGAGCAGTTCTTC.

This clone was seen a handful of times. CDR3 nucleotides: TGTGCCAGCAGCTTAGTCCGACAGGGGTCCGGGGCTTTCTTT. This gives the protein CASSLVRQGSGAFF. V and J are TRBV7-9 and TRBJ1-1; 8 positions match TRBD1. V lost 1 base to trimming and J lost 11 bases; unmatched junction nucleotides: 9. The CDR3 consists of 14 residues. CDR1 and CDR2 from the germline V gene are SEHNR and FQNEAQ (reference sequence).

This rearrangement joins TRBV11-2 to TRBJ1-1; 8 bases fit TRBD1. The CDR3 is 14 residues long. Trimming took 2 bases from V and 8 from J; bases not matched to a gene: 7. Per the germline V gene, CDR1 is SGHAT and CDR2 is FQNNGV. The CDR3 nucleotides are TGTGCCAGCAGCTTAACAGGGGGTACCCCCGAAGCTTTCTTT. Its translation: CASSLTGGTPEAFF.

The chain combines TRBV15 with TRBJ1-4, with D tentatively TRBD1 (5 bases). Germline V gene lookup returns CDR1 LNHNV and CDR2 YYDKDF (reference sequence). The ends were cut back, 5 bases at V and 6 bases at J, with 16 bases in the middle. CDR3 length: 15 amino acids. The CDR3 reads CATSATGPPDEKLFF. The DNA of the CDR3 is TGTGCCACCAGCGCTACAGGCCCGCCGGATGAAAAACTGTTTTTT.

The chain joins TRBV7-9 to TRBJ2-7, with 8 bases lining up with TRBD2. CDR1 and CDR2 from the germline V gene are SEHNR and FQNEAQ (reference sequence). The CDR3 has 16 amino acids. After removal of 5 bases from V and 2 bases from J, the junction contained 11 bases not matched to a gene. CDR3 protein: CASSPGLLAAAYEQYF. The CDR3 DNA reads as TGTGCCAGCAGCCCTGGGCTACTAGCGGCAGCCTACGAGCAGTACTTC.

The gene calls are TRBV7-6 and TRBJ2-2; no reliable D call. Germline V gives CDR1 SGHVS, CDR2 FNYEAQ. V shed 5 bases and J shed 7 bases, with 14 bases lying between them. The length of the CDR3 is 14 residues. The CDR3 loop is CASSLISSGGELFF. The CDR3, as DNA: TGTGCCAGCAGCCTCATAAGTTCAGGCGGGGAGCTGTTTTTT. The variable domain in full, completed from reference TRBV7-6 and TRBJ2-2, reads GAGVSQSPRYKVTKRGQDVALRCDPISGHVSLYWYRQALGQGPEFLTYFNYEAQQDKSGLPNDRFSAERPEGSISTLTIQRTEQRDSAMYRCASSLISSGGELFFGEGSRLTVL.

This sequence joins TRBV19 and TRBJ2-2, with 7 nucleotides matching TRBD2. The CDR3 spans 16 residues. In germline, CDR1 is LNHDA, CDR2 SQIVND (reference sequence). V lost 4 bases, J lost 1 base, and 6 bases stayed unmatched. This CDR3 reads CASSTPGGGNTGELFF. CDR3 bases: TGTGCCAGTAGTACCCCAGGCGGGGGGAACACCGGGGAGCTGTTTTTT.

This sequence joins TRBV29-1 and TRBJ2-3, with D perhaps TRBD2 (5 bases). The CDR3 has 12 amino acids. Germline V lookup: CDR1 SQVTM, CDR2 ANQGSEA. V lost 3 bases and J lost 4, with 8 bases in between. In DNA, the CDR3 is TGCAGCGTTGATCGGGGTTCAGATACGCAGTATTTT. It codes for CSVDRGSDTQYF.

The V call is TRBV7-6, the J call TRBJ1-2; D remains unclear. The CDR3 is made up of 17 amino acids. The V and J ends lost 1 base and 2 bases respectively, with 17 bases between them. Looked up from germline, CDR1 is SGHVS and CDR2 is FNYEAQ. The CDR3, as DNA: TGTGCCAGCAGCTTAGGCCAGGTGGATTACCCGAACTATGGCTACACCTTC. It encodes CASSLGQVDYPNYGYTF.

The table lists this clone with a count of one. V and J are TRBV7-8 and TRBJ2-2; 11 bases match TRBD2. CDR3 size: 19 residues. V shed 1 base, J shed 7 bases, and the junction held 14 bases outside the gene matches. Germline-derived CDR1 and CDR2 are SGHVS and FQNEAQ. CDR3 region: CASSLVNSGRARFGGELFF. The CDR3 DNA sequence: TGTGCCAGCAGCTTAGTTAATAGCGGGAGGGCCCGCTTCGGCGGGGAGCTGTTTTTT.

This rearrangement joins TRBV9 to TRBJ1-4, with D possibly being TRBD1 (5 bases). Trimming shortened V by 1 base and J by 13 bases, and 23 bases separated the two germline ends. Germline lookup yields CDR1 SGDLS and CDR2 YYNGEE. The CDR3 is 16 residues long. CDR3 nucleotide sequence: TGTGCCAGCAGCGTAAAAAAGGGGAGGGGCTGGGGCGTACTGTTTTTT. Amino acid sequence: CASSVKKGRGWGVLFF.

The chain is built from TRBV5-6 and TRBJ1-2, with D tentatively TRBD1 (5 bases). The germline gives CDR1 SGHDT, CDR2 YYEEEE. The CDR3 extends over 14 amino acids. V was pared by 1 base and J by 8 bases, with 15 bases between. The CDR3 coding sequence is TGTGCCAGCAGCTTGCGGGCCAGGGCCGGCGGCTACACCTTC. This gives the protein CASSLRARAGGYTF.

The V and J genes are TRBV5-4 and TRBJ2-5; 11 positions agree with TRBD2. Trimming at V came to 3 bases and at J to 5 bases, leaving 6 bases not matched to a gene. The V gene's germline CDR1 is SGHNT and CDR2 YYREEE (reference sequence). The CDR3 totals 15 residues. CDR3 in DNA: TGTGCCAGCAGCTATAGCGGGGGGGCAAGGGAGACCCAGTACTTC. Its translation: CASSYSGGARETQYF.

This chain links TRBV7-2 with TRBJ2-7; 9 nucleotides align to TRBD2. V lost 5 bases, J lost 2 bases, and 4 bases stayed unmatched. The CDR3 has 14 amino acids. From germline, CDR1 is SGHTA and CDR2 FQGNSA. The CDR3 loop is CASSQAGGAYEQYF. Written as DNA, the CDR3 is TGTGCCAGCAGCCAAGCGGGAGGCGCCTACGAGCAGTACTTC. The whole variable domain, remainder taken from reference TRBV7-2 and TRBJ2-7, is GAGVSQSPSNKVTEKGKDVELRCDPISGHTALYWYRQSLGQGLEFLIYFQGNSAPDKSGLPSDRFSAERTGGSVSTLTIQRTQQEDSAVYLCASSQAGGAYEQYFGPGTRLTVT.

This chain uses TRBV18 with TRBJ1-1; 12 nucleotides agree with TRBD1. Germline assignment: CDR1 KGHSH and CDR2 LQKENI. CDR3 size: 16 residues. The V and J ends lost 3 bases and 3 bases, in that order; junction bases with no gene match: 5. The CDR3, as DNA: TGTGCCAGCTCACCTGGGACAGGGGGCGCGTACACTGAAGCTTTCTTT. Protein product: CASSPGTGGAYTEAFF.

The V call is TRBV9, the J call TRBJ1-1; D may be TRBD1 (6 bases). V was trimmed by 6 bases and J by 3 bases, leaving 21 bases between them. The CDR3 extends over 16 amino acids. In germline, CDR1 is SGDLS, CDR2 YYNGEE. CDR3 region: CASTIGLGARDTEAFF. The DNA of the CDR3 is TGTGCCAGCACAATCGGGTTGGGGGCGCGGGACACTGAAGCTTTCTTT.

The chain couples TRBV25-1 to TRBJ2-1, with D uncertain. The CDR3 sequence is 11 residues long. Germline CDR1 and CDR2: MGHDK and SYGVNS. Between the trimmed V and J ends, which lost 6 bases and 8 bases, there was a span of 8 bases. The CDR3 sequence: CASSPGYEQFF. The CDR3 DNA sequence: TGTGCCAGCAGCCCCGGGTATGAGCAGTTCTTC.